This T cell receptor (beta chain) was sequenced for a study of early stage breast cancer tumors. This clone was picked up one time. What it binds is not known. The study, taken as a whole, reports: Most shared enriched TCRB sequences were commonly generated ones.

The data were produced by immunoSEQ multiplex PCR, yet TCRdb's version contains in-frame clones alone and is incomplete. This table holds around 28,000 clones, around three fifths found once. Sequencing was carried out using breast tumor tissue. This clonotype was sampled from a person aged 45-60 years with breast cancer.

The CDR3 bases are TGTGCCAGCAGCCTTCCGGGACAGGGGCCAGGAAACACCATATATTTT. As protein: CASSLPGQGPGNTIYF. V is TRBV7-2 and J is TRBJ1-3; 10 bases match TRBD1. CDR3 length: 16 amino acids. CDR1 is SGHTA, CDR2 FQGNSA, per germline. With V trimmed by 5 bases and J by 4 bases, 8 bases remained unmatched.